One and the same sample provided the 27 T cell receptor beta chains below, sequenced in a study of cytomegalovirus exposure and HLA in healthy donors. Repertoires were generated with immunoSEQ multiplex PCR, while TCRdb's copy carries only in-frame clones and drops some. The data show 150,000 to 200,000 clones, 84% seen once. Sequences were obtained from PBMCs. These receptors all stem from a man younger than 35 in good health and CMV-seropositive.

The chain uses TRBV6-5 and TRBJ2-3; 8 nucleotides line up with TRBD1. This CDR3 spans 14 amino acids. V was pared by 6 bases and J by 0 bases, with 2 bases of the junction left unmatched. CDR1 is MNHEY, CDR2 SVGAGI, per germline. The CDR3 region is CASRQGGSTDTQYF. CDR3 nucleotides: TGTGCCAGCAGACAGGGGGGTAGCACAGATACGCAGTATTTT.

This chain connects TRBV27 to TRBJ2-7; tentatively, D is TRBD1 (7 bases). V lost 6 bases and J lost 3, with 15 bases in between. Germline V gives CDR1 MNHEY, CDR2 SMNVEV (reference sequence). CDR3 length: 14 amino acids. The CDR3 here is CASSGGQRYYEQYF. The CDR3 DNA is TGTGCCAGCAGCGGGGGACAGCGATACTACGAGCAGTACTTC.

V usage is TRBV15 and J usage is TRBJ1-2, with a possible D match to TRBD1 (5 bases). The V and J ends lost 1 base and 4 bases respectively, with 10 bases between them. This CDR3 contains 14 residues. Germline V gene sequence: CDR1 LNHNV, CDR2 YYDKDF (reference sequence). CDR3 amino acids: CATSRAGGGYGYTF. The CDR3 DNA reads TGTGCCACCAGCAGAGCGGGCGGGGGCTATGGCTACACCTTC.

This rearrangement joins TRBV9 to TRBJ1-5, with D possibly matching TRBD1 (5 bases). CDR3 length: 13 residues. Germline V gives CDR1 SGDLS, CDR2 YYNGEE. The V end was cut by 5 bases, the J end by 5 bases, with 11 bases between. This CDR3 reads CASSDNRYQPQHF. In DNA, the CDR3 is TGTGCCAGCAGTGATAACAGGTATCAGCCCCAGCATTTT.

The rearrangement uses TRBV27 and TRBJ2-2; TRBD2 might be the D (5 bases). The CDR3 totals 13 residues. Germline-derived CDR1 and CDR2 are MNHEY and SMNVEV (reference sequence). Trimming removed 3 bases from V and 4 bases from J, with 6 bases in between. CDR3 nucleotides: TGTGCCAGCAGTTTCCGGGGCACCGGGGAGCTGTTTTTT. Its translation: CASSFRGTGELFF.

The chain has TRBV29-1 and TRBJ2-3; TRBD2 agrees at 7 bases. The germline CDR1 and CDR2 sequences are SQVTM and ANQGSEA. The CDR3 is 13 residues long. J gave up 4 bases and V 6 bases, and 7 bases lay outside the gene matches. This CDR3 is CSVSAGVADTQYF. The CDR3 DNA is TGCAGCGTCTCGGCGGGAGTGGCAGATACGCAGTATTTT.

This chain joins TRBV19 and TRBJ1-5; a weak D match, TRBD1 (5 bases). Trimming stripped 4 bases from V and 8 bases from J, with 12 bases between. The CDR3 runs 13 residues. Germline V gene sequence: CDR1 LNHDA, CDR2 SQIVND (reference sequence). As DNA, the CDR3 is TGTGCCAGTAGTACCTATCTAGGGGAGCCCCAGCATTTT. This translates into CASSTYLGEPQHF.

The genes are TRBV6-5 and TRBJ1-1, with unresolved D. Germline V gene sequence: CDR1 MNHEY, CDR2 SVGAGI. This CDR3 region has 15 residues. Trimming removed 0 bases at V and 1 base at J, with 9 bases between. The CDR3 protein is CASSYSPDTNTEAFF. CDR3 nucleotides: TGTGCCAGCAGTTACTCTCCAGATACGAACACTGAAGCTTTCTTT.

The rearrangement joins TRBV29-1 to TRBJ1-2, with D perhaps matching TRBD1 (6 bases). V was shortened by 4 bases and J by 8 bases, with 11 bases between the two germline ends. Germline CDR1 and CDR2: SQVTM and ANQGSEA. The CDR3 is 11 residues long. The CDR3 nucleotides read TGCAGCGTTGTGGGGGCTCCCGGCTACACCTTC. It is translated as CSVVGAPGYTF.

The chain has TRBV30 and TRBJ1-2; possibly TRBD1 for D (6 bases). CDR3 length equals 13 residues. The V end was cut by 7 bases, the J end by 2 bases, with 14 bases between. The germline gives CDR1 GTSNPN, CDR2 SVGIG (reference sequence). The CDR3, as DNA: TGTGCCTCCTCCGGGGGGCTAAACTATGGCTACACCTTC. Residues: CASSGGLNYGYTF.

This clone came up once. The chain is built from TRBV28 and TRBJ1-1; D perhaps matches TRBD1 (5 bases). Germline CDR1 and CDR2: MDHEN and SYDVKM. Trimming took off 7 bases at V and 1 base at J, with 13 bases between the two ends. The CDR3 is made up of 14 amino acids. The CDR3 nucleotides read TGTGCCAGCATCTGGGGCAGGAGGAACACTGAAGCTTTCTTT. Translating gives CASIWGRRNTEAFF. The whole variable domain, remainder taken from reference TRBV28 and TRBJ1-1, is DVKVTQSSRYLVKRTGEKVFLECVQDMDHENMFWYRQDPGLGLRLIYFSYDVKMKEKGDIPEGYSVSREKKERFSLILESASTNQTSMYLCASIWGRRNTEAFFGQGTRLTVV.

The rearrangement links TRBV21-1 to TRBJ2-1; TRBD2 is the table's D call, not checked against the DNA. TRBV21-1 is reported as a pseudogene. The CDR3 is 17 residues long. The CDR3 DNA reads TGTGCCAGCAGCAGCAGTAGTTGGCTAGCGGGGCGCGGGGAGCAGTTCTTC. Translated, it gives CASSSSSWLAGRGEQFF.

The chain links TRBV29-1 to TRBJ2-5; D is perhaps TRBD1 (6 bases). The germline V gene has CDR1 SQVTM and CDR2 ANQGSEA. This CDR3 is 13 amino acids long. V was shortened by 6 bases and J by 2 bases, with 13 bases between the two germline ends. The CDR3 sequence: CSVQTGTQETQYF. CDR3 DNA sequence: TGCAGCGTGCAGACAGGCACACAAGAGACCCAGTACTTC.

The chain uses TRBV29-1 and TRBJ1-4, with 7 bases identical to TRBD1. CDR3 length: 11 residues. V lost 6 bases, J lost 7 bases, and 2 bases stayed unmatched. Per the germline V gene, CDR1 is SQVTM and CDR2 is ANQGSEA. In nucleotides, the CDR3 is TGCAGCGTCTGGACAGGTGAAAAACTGTTTTTT. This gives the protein CSVWTGEKLFF.

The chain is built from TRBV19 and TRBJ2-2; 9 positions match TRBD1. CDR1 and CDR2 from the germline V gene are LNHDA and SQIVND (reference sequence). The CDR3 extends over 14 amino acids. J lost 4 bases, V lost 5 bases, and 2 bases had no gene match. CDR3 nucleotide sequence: TGTGCCAGTAGTGTGACAGGGGGCACCGGGGAGCTGTTTTTT. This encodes CASSVTGGTGELFF. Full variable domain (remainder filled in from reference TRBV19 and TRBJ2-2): DGGITQSPKYLFRKEGQNVTLSCEQNLNHDAMYWYRQDPGQGLRLIYYSQIVNDFQKGDIAEGYSVSREKKESFPLTVTSAQKNPTAFYLCASSVTGGTGELFFGEGSRLTVL.

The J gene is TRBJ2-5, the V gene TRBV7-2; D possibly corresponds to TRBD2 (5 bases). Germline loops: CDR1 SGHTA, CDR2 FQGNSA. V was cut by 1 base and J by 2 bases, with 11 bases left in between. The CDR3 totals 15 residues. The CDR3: CASSLEEGRQETQYF. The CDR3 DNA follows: TGTGCCAGCAGCTTAGAAGAGGGAAGGCAAGAGACCCAGTACTTC.

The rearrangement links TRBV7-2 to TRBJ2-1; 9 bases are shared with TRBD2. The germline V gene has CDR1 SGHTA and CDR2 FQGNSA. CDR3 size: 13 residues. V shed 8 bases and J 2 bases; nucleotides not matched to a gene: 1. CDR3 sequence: CASRGRAYNEQFF. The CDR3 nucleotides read TGTGCCAGCCGCGGGAGGGCCTACAATGAGCAGTTCTTC. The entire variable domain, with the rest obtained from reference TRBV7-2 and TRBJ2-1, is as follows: GAGVSQSPSNKVTEKGKDVELRCDPISGHTALYWYRQSLGQGLEFLIYFQGNSAPDKSGLPSDRFSAERTGGSVSTLTIQRTQQEDSAVYLCASRGRAYNEQFFGPGTRLTVL.

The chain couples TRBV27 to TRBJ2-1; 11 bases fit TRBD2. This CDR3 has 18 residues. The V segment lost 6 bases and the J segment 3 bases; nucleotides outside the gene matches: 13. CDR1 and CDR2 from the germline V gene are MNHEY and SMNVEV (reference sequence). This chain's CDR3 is CASSRTGVGTSGYNEQFF. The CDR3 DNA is TGTGCCAGCAGCCGGACAGGGGTGGGGACTAGCGGCTACAATGAGCAGTTCTTC.

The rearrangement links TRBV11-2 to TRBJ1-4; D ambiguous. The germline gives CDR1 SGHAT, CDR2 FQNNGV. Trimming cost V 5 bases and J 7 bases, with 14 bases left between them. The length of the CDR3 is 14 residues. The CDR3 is CASSLYREREKLFF. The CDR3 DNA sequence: TGTGCCAGCAGCCTTTACCGGGAGCGTGAAAAACTGTTTTTT.

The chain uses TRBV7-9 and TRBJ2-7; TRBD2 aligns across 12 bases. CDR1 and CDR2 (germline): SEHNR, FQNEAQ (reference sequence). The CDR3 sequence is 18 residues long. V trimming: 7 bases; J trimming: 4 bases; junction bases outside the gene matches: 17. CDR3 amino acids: CASTHWASGRDRLYEQYF. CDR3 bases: TGTGCCAGCACCCACTGGGCTAGCGGGAGGGATCGACTTTACGAGCAGTACTTC. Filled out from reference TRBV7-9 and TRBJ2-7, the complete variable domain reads DTGVSQNPRHKITKRGQNVTFRCDPISEHNRLYWYRQTLGQGPEFLTYFQNEAQLEKSRLLSDRFSAERPKGSFSTLEIQRTEQGDSAMYLCASTHWASGRDRLYEQYFGPGTRLTVT.

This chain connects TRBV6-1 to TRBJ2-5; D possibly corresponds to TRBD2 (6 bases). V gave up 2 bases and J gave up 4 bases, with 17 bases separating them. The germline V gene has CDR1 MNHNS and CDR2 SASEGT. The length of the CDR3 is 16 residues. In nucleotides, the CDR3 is TGTGCCAGCAGTGAATGGGTAGCGGAGGGGAGAGAGACCCAGTACTTC. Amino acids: CASSEWVAEGRETQYF.

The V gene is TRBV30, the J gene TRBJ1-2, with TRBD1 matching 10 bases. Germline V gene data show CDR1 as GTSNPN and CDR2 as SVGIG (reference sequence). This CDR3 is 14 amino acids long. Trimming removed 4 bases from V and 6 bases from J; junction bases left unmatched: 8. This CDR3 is CAWIRDRGAHGYTF. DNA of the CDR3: TGTGCCTGGATCAGGGACAGGGGAGCCCATGGCTACACCTTC.

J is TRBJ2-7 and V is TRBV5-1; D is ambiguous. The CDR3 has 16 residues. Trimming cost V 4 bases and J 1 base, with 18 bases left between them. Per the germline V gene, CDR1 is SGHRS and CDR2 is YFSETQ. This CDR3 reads CASSLWSENGSYEQYF. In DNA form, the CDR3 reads TGCGCCAGCAGCCTATGGTCGGAGAATGGGTCCTACGAGCAGTACTTC.

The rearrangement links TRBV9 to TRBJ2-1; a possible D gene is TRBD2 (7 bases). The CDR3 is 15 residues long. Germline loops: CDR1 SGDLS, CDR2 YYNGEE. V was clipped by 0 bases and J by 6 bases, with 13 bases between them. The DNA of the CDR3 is TGTGCCAGCAGCGTAGCGGGGAGGGGGTTCAATGAGCAGTTCTTC. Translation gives CASSVAGRGFNEQFF.

CDR3 coding DNA: TGTGCCAGCAGTTACTCGGGACTAGCCGACTACAATGAGCAGTTCTTC. It codes for CASSYSGLADYNEQFF. V gene TRBV6-5 combines with J gene TRBJ2-1, with 9 bases identical to TRBD2. The CDR3 sequence is 16 residues long. V gave up 0 bases and J gave up 3 bases; unmatched junction bases: 3. Germline V gene lookup returns CDR1 MNHEY and CDR2 SVGAGI.

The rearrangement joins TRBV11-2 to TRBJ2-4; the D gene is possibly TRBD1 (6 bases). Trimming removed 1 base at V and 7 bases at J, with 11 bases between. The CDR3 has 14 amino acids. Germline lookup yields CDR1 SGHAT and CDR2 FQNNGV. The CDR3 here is CASSLALGGNIQYF. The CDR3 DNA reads TGTGCCAGCAGCTTAGCTCTAGGGGGTAACATTCAGTACTTC.

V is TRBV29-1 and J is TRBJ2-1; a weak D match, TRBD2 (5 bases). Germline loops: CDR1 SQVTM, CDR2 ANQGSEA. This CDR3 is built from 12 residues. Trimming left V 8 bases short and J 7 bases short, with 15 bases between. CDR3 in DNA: TGCAGCATTCGACCGTGGGAGAATGAGCAGTTCTTC. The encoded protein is CSIRPWENEQFF.